Listed below are T cell receptor beta chains from one sample, sequenced in a study of CD8+ T cells in alopecia areata. Here immunoSEQ multiplex PCR was the method, and the copy in TCRdb shows in-frame clones only, minus some. This sample has roughly 180,000 clones; around 63% occur once, and the top ten carry 1.5% to 2%. Sequencing used CD4+ T cells sorted from blood, obtained at week 0. All receptors come from a human donor with alopecia areata. CDR3s include the opening cysteine and the closing phenylalanine or tryptophan. Each record gives: clone size, D gene, J gene, V gene, CDR3 DNA, CDR3 protein. D genes are given only for firm matches. Expanded clones get a size class; other rows say once, few or many, or leave the size out.

size: -; D: -; J: TRBJ2-1; V: TRBV7-2; DNA: TGTGCCAGCAGCTTAGGGGGAAGGGTGTCCTACAATGAGCAGTTCTTC; CDR3: CASSLGGRVSYNEQFF
size: -; D: -; J: TRBJ2-3; V: TRBV18; DNA: TGTGCCAGCTCACCAGTCGCAGGGAGCACAGATACGCAGTATTTT; CDR3: CASSPVAGSTDTQYF
size: -; D: -; J: TRBJ1-1; V: TRBV29-1; DNA: TGCAGCGCTAGGACAGCCCAGAACACTGAAGCTTTCTTT; CDR3: CSARTAQNTEAFF
size: few; D: TRBD1; J: TRBJ1-2; V: TRBV29-1; DNA: TGCAGCGTTGTAGACCCGGGGACAGGGAGCACCTTTAACTATGGCTACACCTTC; CDR3: CSVVDPGTGSTFNYGYTF
size: -; D: -; J: TRBJ2-2; V: TRBV14; DNA: TGTGCCAGCAGCCAAGCACAGGGTAACACCGGGGAGCTGTTTTTT; CDR3: CASSQAQGNTGELFF
size: few; D: -; J: TRBJ2-1; V: TRBV6-5; DNA: TGTGCCAGCAGTTACGGGCACAATTCCTACAATGAGCAGTTCTTC; CDR3: CASSYGHNSYNEQFF
size: -; D: -; J: TRBJ2-1; V: TRBV7-8; DNA: TGTGCCAGCAGCTCCCCTAGCGAGCAGTTCTTC; CDR3: CASSSPSEQFF
size: -; D: -; J: TRBJ1-1; V: TRBV30; DNA: TGTGCCTGGAGTGTACAGGGAATGATGAACACTGAAGCTTTCTTT; CDR3: CAWSVQGMMNTEAFF
size: few; D: TRBD2; J: TRBJ2-1; V: TRBV6-1; DNA: TGTGCCAGCAGTGAAGAACTAGCGGGTGTGAATGAGCAGTTCTTC; CDR3: CASSEELAGVNEQFF
size: -; D: TRBD1; J: TRBJ1-4; V: TRBV30; DNA: TGTGCCTGGAGTCGAGCCGGGACAGGGGATGAAAAACTGTTTTTT; CDR3: CAWSRAGTGDEKLFF
size: few; D: -; J: TRBJ1-4; V: TRBV6-6; DNA: TGTGCCAGCAGTTACTCTGGGTCTTCAGGGAAACTGTTTTTT; CDR3: CASSYSGSSGKLFF